What follows are 19 T cell receptor beta chains derived from one specimen sequenced in a study of blood T cell repertoires in COVID-19. Libraries were prepared by immunoSEQ multiplex PCR; TCRdb keeps only in-frame clonotypes and omits some of them. The table records 300,000 to 400,000 clones, around 91% of them present only once. Material for sequencing was peripheral blood. The receptors here all came from a woman under 30 who had recovered from COVID-19.

This chain joins TRBV27 and TRBJ1-1; 8 nucleotides line up with TRBD1. V lost 5 bases to trimming and J lost 6 bases; unmatched junction nucleotides: 11. The CDR3 loop spans 15 amino acids. Germline loops: CDR1 MNHEY, CDR2 SMNVEV (reference sequence). CDR3 coding DNA: TGTGCCAGCAGTCCTCTGACAGGGGTCTATTCTGAAGCTTTCTTT. Residues: CASSPLTGVYSEAFF.

Worth noting for this clone: The sample holds other DNA sequences that translate to the same CDR3. The chain links TRBV6-5 to TRBJ2-2; D unclear. From germline, CDR1 is MNHEY and CDR2 SVGAGI. Trimming pared 6 bases from V and 1 base from J, leaving 9 bases between. The CDR3 is made up of 14 amino acids. The CDR3 region has the DNA TGTGCCAGCAGCCGTACAGTGAACACCGGGGAGCTGTTTTTT. It is translated as CASSRTVNTGELFF.

This rearrangement joins TRBV12-5 to TRBJ2-3, with D perhaps matching TRBD2 (6 bases). The CDR3 is made up of 17 amino acids. The germline CDR1 and CDR2 sequences are LGHNT and FRNRAP. V lost 1 base and J 6 bases, leaving 20 bases between the germline ends. CDR3 nucleotides: TGTGCTAGTGGTTTGGCTACCGGGACTGGGACCTCCGATACGCAGTATTTT. Translation gives CASGLATGTGTSDTQYF. The full variable domain, with the rest looked up from reference TRBV12-5 and TRBJ2-3, is DARVTQTPRHKVTEMGQEVTMRCQPILGHNTVFWYRQTMMQGLELLAYFRNRAPLDDSGMPKDRFSAEMPDATLATLKIQPSEPRDSAVYFCASGLATGTGTSDTQYFGPGTRLTVL.

This clone occurred once. J is TRBJ1-2 and V is TRBV11-3, with TRBD1 matching 9 bases. The CDR3 totals 18 residues. From germline, CDR1 is SGHNT and CDR2 YENEEA. With 2 bases clipped from V and 5 bases from J, the junction kept 15 bases outside the gene matches. The CDR3 loop is CASSLTQGAAADKYGYTF. Here the CDR3 DNA reads TGTGCCAGCAGCTTAACACAGGGGGCAGCCGCAGATAAGTATGGCTACACCTTC.

V and J are TRBV10-1 and TRBJ2-7; D gene uncertain. Germline V gene lookup returns CDR1 WNHNN and CDR2 SYGVQD (reference sequence). The CDR3 extends over 14 amino acids. This CDR3 reads CATSPLRSLYEQYV. CDR3 DNA sequence: TGCGCCACCAGTCCATTGAGGAGCCTGTACGAGCAGTACGTC.

The CDR3 sequence is CASSLGSSLYEQYV. CDR3 in DNA: TGTGCCAGCAGCCTAGGTAGTTCTCTTTACGAGCAGTACGTC. This chain uses TRBV6-5 with TRBJ2-7; no firm D call. Germline CDR1 and CDR2: MNHEY and SVGAGI. Trimming cost V 6 bases and J 4 bases, with 16 bases left between them. The CDR3 covers 14 residues.

V gene TRBV5-1 combines with J gene TRBJ2-3; 7 bases line up with TRBD1. Unmatched junction bases numbered 14, after V lost 4 bases and J lost 0 bases. CDR1 and CDR2 (germline): SGHRS, YFSETQ. CDR3 length: 18 residues. The CDR3 region is CASSPPAGTAHSTDTQYF. The CDR3, as DNA: TGCGCCAGCAGCCCACCGGCAGGGACAGCTCATAGCACAGATACGCAGTATTTT.

The chain employs TRBV11-3 and TRBJ2-3; 8 bases match TRBD2. This CDR3 has 17 residues. The ends lost 0 bases at V and 5 bases at J; junction bases unmatched: 10. Germline-derived CDR1 and CDR2 are SGHNT and YENEEA. The CDR3 sequence is CASSLDLSGGPRDTQYF. The CDR3 coding sequence is TGTGCCAGCAGCTTAGATCTATCGGGAGGGCCACGAGATACGCAGTATTTT.

The chain has TRBV28 and TRBJ1-4; 7 nucleotides agree with TRBD1. The CDR3 covers 14 residues. Germline CDR1 is MDHEN and CDR2 is SYDVKM. The junction had 7 bases not matched to a gene; V was cut back by 5 bases and J by 7 bases. The CDR3 region has the DNA TGTGCCAGCAGTACAAATCGACAGGGTGAAAAACTGTTTTTT. Its translation is CASSTNRQGEKLFF.

The chain is built from TRBV9 and TRBJ2-1, with 8 bases lining up with TRBD1. The V segment lost 4 bases and the J segment 1 base; nucleotides outside the gene matches: 1. The CDR3 length is 14 residues. CDR1 and CDR2 (germline): SGDLS, YYNGEE. CDR3 region: CASSRTGSYNEQFF. The CDR3 nucleotides read TGTGCCAGCAGCCGGACAGGGTCCTACAATGAGCAGTTCTTC.

The J gene is TRBJ2-1, the V gene TRBV18, with 11 bases identical to TRBD2. V lost 3 bases to trimming and J lost 6 bases; unmatched junction nucleotides: 4. The CDR3 loop spans 15 amino acids. Germline V gene sequence: CDR1 KGHSH, CDR2 LQKENI. The CDR3: CASSPGLAEFNEQFF. The CDR3 DNA reads TGTGCCAGCTCACCGGGACTAGCGGAGTTCAATGAGCAGTTCTTC.

V and J are TRBV7-2 and TRBJ2-1; 11 positions agree with TRBD2. Germline V gives CDR1 SGHTA, CDR2 FQGNSA. The CDR3 has 15 residues. V lost 6 bases, J lost 4 bases, and 5 bases stayed unmatched. The CDR3 DNA is TGTGCCAGCAGTCCGACTAGCGGGATTTACAATGAGCAGTTCTTC. This encodes CASSPTSGIYNEQFF.

The rearrangement uses TRBV27 and TRBJ1-2; the D gene is possibly TRBD1 (5 bases). V dropped 4 bases and J dropped 5 bases, with 11 bases sitting between them. The CDR3 length is 13 residues. From germline, CDR1 is MNHEY and CDR2 SMNVEV (reference sequence). The CDR3 spells CASSYFRGYGYTF. Written as DNA, the CDR3 is TGTGCCAGCAGTTACTTCCGGGGGTATGGCTACACCTTC.

The rearrangement links TRBV19 to TRBJ2-3; D unclear. With 3 bases removed from V and 1 base from J, the gap between germline ends came to 5 bases. The CDR3 has 13 residues. CDR1 and CDR2 (germline): LNHDA, SQIVND (reference sequence). CDR3 sequence reads: CASSIRGTDTQYF. Here the CDR3 DNA reads TGTGCCAGTAGTATTCGGGGCACAGATACGCAGTATTTT.

The chain combines TRBV7-2 with TRBJ1-3; D is perhaps TRBD1 (5 bases). Germline assignment: CDR1 SGHTA and CDR2 FQGNSA. V gave up 5 bases and J gave up 0 bases, with 17 bases separating them. CDR3 length: 17 amino acids. This chain's CDR3 is CASSPVVGRHSGNTIYF. The CDR3 DNA follows: TGTGCCAGCAGCCCAGTAGTGGGGCGCCACTCTGGAAACACCATATATTTT.

This rearrangement joins TRBV5-6 to TRBJ1-3; D remains ambiguous. Germline V gene data show CDR1 as SGHDT and CDR2 as YYEEEE. The CDR3 has 15 amino acids. Trimming pared 5 bases from V and 0 bases from J, leaving 12 bases between. CDR3 nucleotides: TGTGCCAGCAGATCCTCGGCGGGCTCTGGAAACACCATATATTTT. As protein: CASRSSAGSGNTIYF.

The V gene is TRBV24-1, the J gene TRBJ1-5; D ambiguous. V shed 7 bases and J shed 2 bases, with 14 bases lying between them. The CDR3 runs to 15 residues. Germline V gives CDR1 KGHDR, CDR2 SFDVKD. The CDR3 sequence is CATSVGGSGNQPQHF. Written as DNA, the CDR3 is TGTGCCACCAGCGTTGGTGGTTCAGGCAATCAGCCCCAGCATTTT.

V usage is TRBV6-4 and J usage is TRBJ2-3, with 7 bases matching TRBD1. J gave up 3 bases and V 2 bases, and 5 bases lay outside the gene matches. Germline V gene lookup returns CDR1 MRHNA and CDR2 SNTAGT. The CDR3 spans 15 residues. The CDR3 reads CASSDEPGGTDTQYF. CDR3 in DNA: TGTGCCAGCAGTGACGAACCAGGGGGTACAGATACGCAGTATTTT.

The rearrangement uses TRBV7-2 and TRBJ1-5; 7 nucleotides match TRBD1. The trim removed 5 bases at V and 0 bases at J, leaving 7 bases unmatched. CDR1 SGHTA and CDR2 FQGNSA come from the germline V gene. The length of the CDR3 is 16 residues. The CDR3 sequence: CASSLLPGGSNQPQHF. DNA for the CDR3: TGTGCCAGCAGCCTACTGCCAGGGGGTAGCAATCAGCCCCAGCATTTT.